This TCR beta chain emerged from a study of cytomegalovirus exposure and HLA in healthy donors (TCRdb year 2017). Regarding the research as a whole: According to an earlier analysis of a few hundred of the donors, roughly 180 million T cells yielded 90 million to 140 million unique TCR beta sequences and more than 250 Gb of sequence data. An early release that covered about 600 HLA-typed donors contained about 300 gigabases of sequencing data and some 87 million unique TCR sequences. Of the 300 to 500 genotyped donors, 65% to 90% were placed in the genetic ancestry cluster associated with self-reported Caucasian donors. The study aimed to test whether cataloging public T cell receptors could reveal signatures of past pathogen exposure. Using immunosequencing, the study profiled T cell repertoires from roughly 650 subjects and related those repertoires to cytomegalovirus serostatus. Along with the approximately 670-subject first cohort, a separate validation cohort of approximately 110 different subjects was used. The study combined high-throughput TCR immunosequencing, statistical association of individual TCRs with disease status, and machine learning to predict cytomegalovirus infection status. To study patterns of TCR occurrence, a later analysis re-analyzed previously published TCR beta repertoires from several hundred donors and added high-resolution HLA genotyping. Rather than using new phenotypic data, the later analysis identified candidate immune exposures from TCR beta sequences and from how often those sequences occurred across donors. In an earlier analysis of 587 of the donors, high-throughput TCR beta sequencing was used to judge whether each TCR beta V gene segment behaved as functional or pseudogenic. Donor age, sex, ethnicity and CMV serostatus were collected together with the repertoire data. In a later genetic analysis, genome-wide SNP genotypes for about 55% of the 666 donors were used, and that subset was treated as a discovery cohort. Every repertoire in the discovery cohort had been generated on one and the same sequencing platform. Class I and class II HLA loci were covered by the typing at four-digit resolution. The number of donors typed differed by locus, with roughly 629-640 for A, B, C, DRB1 and DQB1, around 520 for DQA1, approximately 570 for DPA1, and some 440 for DPB1. About 5 DR-DQ haplotypes were handled as single units for association and clustering, since linkage in the cohort was strong. On average, 235,054 unique TCR beta nucleotide sequences were sequenced per donor among some 430 genotyped donors of the cohort, with about 17% of those sequences being non-productive.

To note about this clone: Its specific antigen is unknown. It has no much larger one-base neighbor in the sample; base qualities were not kept.

In total, approximately 690 healthy bone marrow donors made up the cohort. All cohort members were sampled while nominally healthy, although unrecorded immune exposures were likely present. The donor was CMV seropositive and belonged to the group of about 290 seropositive cohort members. Each donor provided a peripheral blood sample, and peripheral blood mononuclear cells were used for TCR beta sequencing. The Qiagen DNeasy Blood Extraction Kit was used to extract genomic DNA from the blood cell samples. The full study reports these points: Several of the top co-occurrence clusters appeared to be linked to parvovirus B19, influenza, CMV and Epstein-Barr virus, according to a later analysis. This cohort had only TCR beta chains sequenced, and the lack of alpha or paired-chain data limited which features could be detected. Linkage disequilibrium might explain the correlated functional status among segregating V segments, but an unknown experimental factor could not be excluded. At a false discovery rate of 0.05, a later analysis linked 16,951 TCR beta sequences to specific HLA alleles. V-gene and J-gene trimming of TCR beta chains was associated with a missense DCLRE1C variant in a later genetic analysis, and the association was replicated in an independent cohort. In a later analysis, HLA-associated TCR beta chains showed more clonal expansion and lower generation probabilities than non-associated chains that were equally common. According to a later genetic analysis, donors in an Asian-associated ancestry cluster had fewer N-insertions in productive TCRs than the approximately 700-donor mean. A total of about 180 TCR beta chains were listed by the study as associated with cytomegalovirus. Most TCR sequences were observed very rarely across donors, whereas some public TCRs were present in many individuals. Over 15 rarely observed V segments, including chromosome 9 orphons, were excluded from the earlier analysis of a few hundred of the donors because counts were too low. A further reported finding was that TCR beta sequences accurately predicted the HLA-A and HLA-B alleles for most subjects in the first cohort. The classifier was reported to diagnose cytomegalovirus status with high specificity and sensitivity in both the original and validation cohorts. It was suggested by the authors that the approach could potentially be generalized to other disease states and immunological phenotypes. Because HLA typing was missing for some donors at each locus, association tests included only the typed subset. In an earlier analysis of around 600 of the donors, most TCR beta V segments were observed in productive rearrangements about 90% or about 30% of the time, broadly matching IMGT annotations. Strong co-occurrence of HLA alleles, especially DR and DQ, made assigning TCR associations to individual alleles difficult. A later analysis found that TCR association rates varied across HLA loci, with DRB1 alleles showing the most associated TCRs and HLA-C alleles the fewest. Some IMGT-functional V segments, including TRBV6-2 and TRBV6-3, could not be distinguished by the 87-base-pair reads and were therefore excluded. A later analysis found that most CMV-associated TCR beta chains appeared HLA-restricted, with HLA associations seemingly driven largely by CMV exposure. The only immune exposure information available for the cohort was CMV serostatus. In vitro tests confirmed that three of the cytomegalovirus-associated TCR beta chains recognize cytomegalovirus antigens. A group of highly shared sequence variants was considered likely to be a technical artifact of the sequencing pipeline. Sequencing depth was assumed to be roughly uniform across donors in the presence/absence analyses, though that assumption may not hold.

Including the terminal cysteine and phenylalanine, the CDR3 comprises 16 residues. This entry keeps only the CDR3 DNA: 48 bases, framed from base 1. From V the trimming removes 9 bases and from J it removes 2 bases, while the gene matches leave 14 bases of the junction unaccounted for. The germline V gene sets CDR1 to MDHEN and CDR2 to SYDVKM. Receptors were amplified or captured by the immunoSEQ multiplex PCR assay. For the multiplex PCR, a mixture combining 60 forward primers for TCR Vbeta segments and 13 reverse primers for TCR Jbeta segments was used. The CDR3 region of rearranged TCR beta genes was amplified from genomic DNA by a multiplex PCR assay. On the Illumina HiSeq System, the amplified TCR beta libraries were sequenced as 87-base-pair reads. The study's own analysis went as follows. In a later analysis, tens of millions of unique TCR beta chains were counted across the 500 to 850 repertoires, and roughly 11 million of these chains were shared by at least two donors. Raw reads were error-corrected and collapsed into unique sequences by a nearest-neighbor algorithm in which closely related sequences were merged to remove PCR and sequencing errors. Alignment of CDR3 sequences to IMGT reference sequences was used to assign V, D and J gene segments. For a sequence to be retained, a match of at least six nucleotides to both a V gene segment and a J gene segment was required. Rearrangements were called productive when the CDR3 lacked stop codons and stayed in frame with V and J; all others were non-productive. CDR3 was defined by IMGT convention, running from the second conserved V-encoded cysteine to the conserved J-encoded phenylalanine. The earlier analysis of approximately 590 of the donors excluded any sequence lacking an unambiguous match to a single V gene segment. In an earlier analysis of approximately 550 of the donors, V segments were called functional above 56.7% productive rearrangements and were called segregating when the between-donor standard deviation exceeded 5%. A statistical classification framework was built for diagnosing cytomegalovirus status from the catalog of TCR beta chain sequences. In a later analysis, V and J genes were assigned by comparing TCR nucleotide sequences against IMGT/GENE-DB human TR gene sequences. The TCRdist pipeline was used in a later analysis to assign CDR3 sequences and most-parsimonious VDJ recombination scenarios. In a later analysis, each TCR beta chain was defined by its CDR3 amino acid sequence together with its V-gene family, and reads lacking a unique V-gene family were excluded. As a way to deal with suspected cross-contamination and a sequencing artifact, a later analysis dropped more than 500 nucleotide sequences that were highly shared and had low generation probability. In a later analysis, a clonal expansion index for each public chain was calculated from normalized within-repertoire ranks of inferred template counts. A later analysis computed generation probabilities with a VDJ recombination model fitted to out-of-frame rearrangements, and checked the results against IGoR. In a later analysis, TCR-TCR, TCR-HLA and TCR-CMV co-occurrence was scored with hypergeometric tests, and a repertoire-size bias correction was applied to TCR pairs. False discovery rates were estimated in a later analysis by permuting HLA or CMV assignments 20 times. In a later analysis, co-occurring TCRs were grouped using DBSCAN, and TCRdist sequence similarity was added for clustering within HLA-allele-positive subsets. Co-occurrence clustering excluded repertoires with fewer than 30,000 or more than 120,000 public chains, plus five with anomalous nucleotide sharing. TCRdb took this table from immuneACCESS and kept in-frame rearrangements with V and J called. Such tables lack part of the clones; where checked against another copy, unresolved V genes explain under half of the gap, and the rest is unexplained. The V and J calls and the clone size are those of that table, but D and trimming were determined from the DNA. In all, the sample holds more than 80,000 clones, and about 81% of those were seen once. Of the sample, approximately 2.6% falls within the top ten clones.

Sequencing was carried out using PBMCs. The rearrangement joined TRBV28 to TRBJ2-7; 9 of the junction bases match TRBD1. The receptor's source is a male donor in good health and CMV-seropositive. CDR3 sequence: CASQLPGTGSPYEQYF. The DNA sequence follows: TGTGCCAGTCAACTTCCCGGGACAGGGTCTCCCTACGAGCAGTACTTC. With the portions outside the CDR3 filled from the reference TRBV28 and TRBJ2-7 genes, the complete variable region becomes DVKVTQSSRYLVKRTGEKVFLECVQDMDHENMFWYRQDPGLGLRLIYFSYDVKMKEKGDIPEGYSVSREKKERFSLILESASTNQTSMYLCASQLPGTGSPYEQYFGPGTRLTVT.